The present entry profiles one T cell receptor (beta chain) with its context. Its target is unknown. This table comes from immunoSEQ multiplex PCR, and its TCRdb copy is limited to in-frame clones, with some not included. The table shows 210,000 or so clones, with 94% occurring only once. Germline V gives CDR1 SGHKS, CDR2 YYEKEE (reference sequence). The CDR3 runs 14 residues. The V gene lost 4 bases and the J gene lost 3 bases, with 14 bases spanning the gap. The data stem from a study of T cell responses to AZD1222 COVID-19 vaccine. Whole-study results and caveats: Unmutated variant regions are reportedly the target of nearly half of TCRs that are spike-specific. Baseline seropositivity occurred in only a handful of AZD1222 recipients.

The chain employs TRBV5-5 and TRBJ2-7; D unclear. This TCR came from an adult who received the MenACWY meningococcal vaccine as a control. The source material was peripheral blood, sampled 28 days after the second dose of the MenACWY control vaccine. This CDR3 is CASSPDGRLYEQYF. The CDR3 DNA is TGTGCCAGCAGCCCGGACGGTCGGCTCTACGAGCAGTACTTC.